The TCR beta chain under discussion was sequenced for a study of blood T cell repertoires in COVID-19. CDR1 is SGDLS, CDR2 YYNGEE, per germline. The CDR3 runs to 14 residues. Trimming at V came to 4 bases and at J to 8 bases, leaving 8 bases not matched to a gene. Source study methods: Reference gene primer amplification yielded estimated nucleated cell counts. The method was immunoSEQ multiplex PCR; TCRdb's version includes in-frame clones alone and lacks a portion of them. Clone size and the V and J calls come from that table; the DNA yielded D and trimming. The sample holds about 440,000 clones, roughly nine tenths seen once.

The sample comprised PBMCs or T cells enriched from blood (not recorded which). This chain connects TRBV9 to TRBJ1-5; 8 bases are shared with TRBD1. The sequence derives from a young woman with acute COVID-19. CDR3 nucleotide sequence: TGTGCCAGCAGCAGACGACAGGGGATGGAGCCCCAGCATTTT. Its translation is CASSRRQGMEPQHF.